Detailed here is one T cell receptor (beta chain). Germline and junction disagree at one end, which may indicate a read error. The iRepertoire nested amplicon-rescue multiplex PCR amplified TCR alpha and beta CDR3s from RNA. Input was roughly 85-400 ng of tissue mRNA or PBMC total RNA. TCRdb reprocessed the multiplex PCR reads via MiXCR and lists one record per CDR3 protein. The data contain 150,000 to 200,000 distinct CDR3 sequences, approximately 30% of them singletons. This record belongs to a study of glioma-infiltrating T cells. The source of this sequence is a human donor with low-grade glioma or glioblastoma, undergoing nonglioma brain surgery, or in good health (not recorded which). The sequenced sample was glioma tissue, nonneoplastic brain tissue, or PBMCs (not recorded which).

CDR3 region: CASSQDRHGNAIYF. The DNA for the CDR3 is TGCGCCAGCAGCCAAGATAGACACGGAAACGCCATATATTTT. The rearrangement joins TRBV4-1 to TRBJ1-3; D is uncertain. The germline V gene has CDR1 MGHRA and CDR2 YSYEKL. The CDR3 runs to 14 residues.